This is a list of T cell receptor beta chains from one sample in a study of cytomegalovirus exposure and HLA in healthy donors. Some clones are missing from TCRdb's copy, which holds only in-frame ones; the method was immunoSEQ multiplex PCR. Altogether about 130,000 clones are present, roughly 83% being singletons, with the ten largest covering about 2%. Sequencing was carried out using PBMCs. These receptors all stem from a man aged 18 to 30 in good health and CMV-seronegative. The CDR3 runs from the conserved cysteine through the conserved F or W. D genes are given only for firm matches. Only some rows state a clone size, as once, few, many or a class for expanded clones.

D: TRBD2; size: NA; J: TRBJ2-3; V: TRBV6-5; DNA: TGTGCCAGCAGGGTACTAGCGGGCGCATCAGATACGCAGTATTTT; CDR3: CASRVLAGASDTQYF
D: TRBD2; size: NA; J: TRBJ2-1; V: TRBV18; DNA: TGTGCCAGCTCGCGGCTAGCGGGAGAGGATGAGCAGTTCTTC; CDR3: CASSRLAGEDEQFF
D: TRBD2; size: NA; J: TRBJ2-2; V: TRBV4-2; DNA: TGTGCCAGCAGCCAAGATCGGGACTATAGCACCGGGGAGCTGTTTTTT; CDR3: CASSQDRDYSTGELFF
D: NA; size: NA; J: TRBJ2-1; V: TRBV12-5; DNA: TGTGCTAGTGGGCTAGATAGGCAAAACAACAATGAGCAGTTCTTC; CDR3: CASGLDRQNNNEQFF
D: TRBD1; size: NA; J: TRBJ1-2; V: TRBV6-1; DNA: TGTGCCAGCAGTGAAGGTTGGGGACAGAACTATGGCTACACCTTC; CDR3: CASSEGWGQNYGYTF
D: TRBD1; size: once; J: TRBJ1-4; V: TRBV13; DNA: TGTGCCAGCAGCCCGACCCTGAGGACAGGGGACACTAATGAAAAACTGTTTTTT; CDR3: CASSPTLRTGDTNEKLFF
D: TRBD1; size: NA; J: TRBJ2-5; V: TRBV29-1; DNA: TGCAGCGTTGAACTGAGACAGGGACCTCTCCAGGAGACCCAGTACTTC; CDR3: CSVELRQGPLQETQYF
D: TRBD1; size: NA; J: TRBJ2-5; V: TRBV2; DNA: TGTGCCAGCAATTCCGAGACAGGGAAAGAGACCCAGTACTTC; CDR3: CASNSETGKETQYF
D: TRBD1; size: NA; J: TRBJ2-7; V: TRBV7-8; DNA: TGTGCCAGCAGCCAAAGACAGGGCGACTCCTACGAGCAGTACTTC; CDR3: CASSQRQGDSYEQYF
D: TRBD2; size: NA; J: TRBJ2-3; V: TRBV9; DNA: TGTGCCAGCAGCGTAGACCAGCGGGAGGGAGATACGCAGTATTTT; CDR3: CASSVDQREGDTQYF
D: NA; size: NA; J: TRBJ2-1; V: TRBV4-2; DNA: TGTGCCAGCAGCCCACCCGGACTGAACAATGAGCAGTTCTTC; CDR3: CASSPPGLNNEQFF
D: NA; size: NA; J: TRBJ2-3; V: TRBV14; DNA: TGTGCCAGCAGCCTAGGGGCCGTGAGTTCAGATACGCAGTATTTT; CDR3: CASSLGAVSSDTQYF
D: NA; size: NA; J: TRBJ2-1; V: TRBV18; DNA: TGTGCCAGCTCACCACCCACGTCCCGCCGGACAGTTTACAATGAGCAGTTCTTC; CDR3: CASSPPTSRRTVYNEQFF
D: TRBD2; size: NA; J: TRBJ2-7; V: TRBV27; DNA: TGTGCCAGCAGTTTATCTCTAGCGGGAGGGGACGAGCAGTACTTC; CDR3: CASSLSLAGGDEQYF
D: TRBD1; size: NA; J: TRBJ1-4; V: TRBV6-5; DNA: TGTGCCAGCAGTTACGCTACCGGGACAGGGGACGAAAAACTGTTTTTT; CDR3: CASSYATGTGDEKLFF
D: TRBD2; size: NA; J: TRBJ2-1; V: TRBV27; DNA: TGTGCCAGCAGTTTAGCCTGGGCTAGCGGGAGTCCACACAATGAGCAGTTCTTC; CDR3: CASSLAWASGSPHNEQFF
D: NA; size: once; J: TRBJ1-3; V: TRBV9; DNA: TGTGCCAGCAGTTCCGACAACCACTCTGGAAACACCATATATTTT; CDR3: CASSSDNHSGNTIYF
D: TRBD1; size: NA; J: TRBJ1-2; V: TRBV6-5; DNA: TGTGCCAGCAGACAGGGGGGCTCGGGTGGCTACACCTTC; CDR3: CASRQGGSGGYTF
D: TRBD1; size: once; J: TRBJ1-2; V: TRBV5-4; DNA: TGTGCCAGCAGCTTGGTAATGGGACAGAACCCTGGCTACACCTTC; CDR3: CASSLVMGQNPGYTF
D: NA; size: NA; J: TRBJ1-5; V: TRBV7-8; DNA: TGTGCCAGCAGCTTAGCGCGGGGTCAGCCCCAGCATTTT; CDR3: CASSLARGQPQHF
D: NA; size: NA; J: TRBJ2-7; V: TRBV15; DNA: TGTGCCACCAGCAGACGACTAGAGGCAGGCGAGCAGTACTTC; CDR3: CATSRRLEAGEQYF
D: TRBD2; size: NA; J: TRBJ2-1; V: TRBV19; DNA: TGTGCCAGTAGTCCGAGCCGCGGGAGGGCCTGGAATGAGCAGTTCTTC; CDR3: CASSPSRGRAWNEQFF
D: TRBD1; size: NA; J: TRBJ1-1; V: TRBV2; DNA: TGTGCCAGCAGCAAGGGACAGGGGGACACTGAAGCTTTCTTT; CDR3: CASSKGQGDTEAFF
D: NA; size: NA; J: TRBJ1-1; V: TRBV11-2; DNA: TGTGCCAGCAGCCCTGGTCCAGGGCGCACTGAAGCTTTCTTT; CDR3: CASSPGPGRTEAFF
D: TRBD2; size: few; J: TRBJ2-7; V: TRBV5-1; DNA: TGCGCCAGCAGCTTGAGGACTAGCGGGGATGGGACGGGCGAGCAGTACTTC; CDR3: CASSLRTSGDGTGEQYF
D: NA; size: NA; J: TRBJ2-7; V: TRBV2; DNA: TGTGCCAGCAGTAAGACGGAGAGCTCCTACGAGCAGTACTTC; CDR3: CASSKTESSYEQYF
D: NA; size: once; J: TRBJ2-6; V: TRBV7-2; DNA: TGTGCCAGCAGCTTAGTAGGGACAAGTAGCCGGGGGGCCAACGTCCTGACTTTC; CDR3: CASSLVGTSSRGANVLTF
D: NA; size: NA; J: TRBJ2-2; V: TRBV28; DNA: TGTGCCAGCTACCGAGACACCGGGGAGCTGTTTTTT; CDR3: CASYRDTGELFF
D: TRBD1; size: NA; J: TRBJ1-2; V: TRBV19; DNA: TGTGCCAGTCTCCGGGACAGGGGACGCTATGGCTACACCTTC; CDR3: CASLRDRGRYGYTF
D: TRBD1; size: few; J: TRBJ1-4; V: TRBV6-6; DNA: TGTGCCAGCAGACGAGGACAGGGAAGTACTGAAAAACTGTTTTTT; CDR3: CASRRGQGSTEKLFF
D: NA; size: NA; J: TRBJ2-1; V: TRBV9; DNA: TGTGCCAGCAGTCCCCGGGGACTCAATGAGCAGTTCTTC; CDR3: CASSPRGLNEQFF
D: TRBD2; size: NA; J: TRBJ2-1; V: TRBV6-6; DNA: TGTGCCAGCACCCAAAATTGGCTAGCGGGAGATTATGCGCAGTTCTTC; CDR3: CASTQNWLAGDYAQFF
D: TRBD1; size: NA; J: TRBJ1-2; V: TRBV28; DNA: TGTGCCAGCAGTTTTCCTTATGGGACAGGGTCCTATGGCTACACCTTC; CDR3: CASSFPYGTGSYGYTF
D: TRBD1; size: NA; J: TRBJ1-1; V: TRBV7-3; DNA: TGTGCCAGCAGCTCACCCGGGGACAGGGGTAGGGCTGAAGCTTTCTTT; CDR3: CASSSPGDRGRAEAFF
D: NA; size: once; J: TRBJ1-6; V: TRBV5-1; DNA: TGCGCCAGCAGCTTGGCCTCCGCGGGGTTCAATTCACCCCTCCACTTT; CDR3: CASSLASAGFNSPLHF
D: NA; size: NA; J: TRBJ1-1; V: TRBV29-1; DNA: TGCAGCGTTGATTCTTACACCACTGAAGCTTTCTTT; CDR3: CSVDSYTTEAFF
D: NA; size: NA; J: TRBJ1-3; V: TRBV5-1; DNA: TGCGCCTCTACCCAGGGTACTGGAAACACCATATATTTT; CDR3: CASTQGTGNTIYF
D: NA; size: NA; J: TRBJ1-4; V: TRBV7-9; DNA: TGTGCCAGCAGCTTAGACGGGGGAGAAAAACTGTTTTTT; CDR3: CASSLDGGEKLFF
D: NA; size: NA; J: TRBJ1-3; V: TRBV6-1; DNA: TGTGCCAGCAGTGATTTGGGGAGCGCGATGAACACCATATATTTT; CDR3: CASSDLGSAMNTIYF
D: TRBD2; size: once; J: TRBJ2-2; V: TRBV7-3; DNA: TGTGCCAGCAGCCGCAGCGGGGTAGCGGGGTACAACACCGGGGAGCTGTTTTTT; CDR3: CASSRSGVAGYNTGELFF
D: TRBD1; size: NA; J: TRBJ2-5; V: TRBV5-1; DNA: TGCGCCAGCAGCTCTAGAGGACAGGGGCGAGAGACCCAGTACTTC; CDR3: CASSSRGQGRETQYF
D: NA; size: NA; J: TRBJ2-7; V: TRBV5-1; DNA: TGCGCCAGCGGCCGGGATCGTTCCTACGAGCAGTACTTC; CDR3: CASGRDRSYEQYF
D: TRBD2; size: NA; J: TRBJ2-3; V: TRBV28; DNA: TGTGCCAGCAGCTCCGGGACTAGCGTGATAGATACGCAGTATTTT; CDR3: CASSSGTSVIDTQYF
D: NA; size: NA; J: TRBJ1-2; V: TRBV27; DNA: TGTGCCAGCAGTTTGACAAAAGGGGGCTATGGCTACACCTTC; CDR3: CASSLTKGGYGYTF
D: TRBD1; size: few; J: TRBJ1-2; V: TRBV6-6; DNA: TGTGCCAGCAGCCCGGACAGGGGCTATGGCTACACCTTC; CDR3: CASSPDRGYGYTF
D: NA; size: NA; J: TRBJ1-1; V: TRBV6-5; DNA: TGTGCCAGCAGTTACTTCGGCAGGGTTCGCACTGAAGCTTTCTTT; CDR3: CASSYFGRVRTEAFF
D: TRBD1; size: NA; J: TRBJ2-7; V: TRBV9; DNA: TGTGCCAGCAGCGTAGTGGGACAGGGGGCTGTGAACGAGCAGTACTTC; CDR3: CASSVVGQGAVNEQYF